This T cell receptor beta chain was recovered during a study of blood T cell repertoires in COVID-19. For the study at large: The origin of the acute and convalescent COVID-19 samples was the United States, Italy and Spain. PBMCs, B-cell-depleted T cells, or T cells provided the cDNA or gDNA that made up the material.

This clone has more than one count but fewer than ten. CDR1 is DFQATT, CDR2 SNEGSKA, per germline (reference sequence). This CDR3 is built from 15 residues. Trimming left V 3 bases short and J 9 bases short, with 21 bases between. Under the authors' procedure: Amplified reference gene primers provided the basis for estimating nucleated cell counts. Here immunoSEQ multiplex PCR was the method, and the copy in TCRdb shows in-frame clones only, minus some. V and J calls and clone size come straight from that table; D and trimming were deduced from the DNA. The repertoire includes about 87,000 clones, approximately 80% of them detected once, and roughly 2.2% sits in the top ten.

The TCR comes from a woman between 65 and 79 years old with acute or convalescent COVID-19. The chain joins TRBV20-1 to TRBJ2-1, with TRBD2 as a possible D gene (5 bases). Sequencing used peripheral blood. The CDR3 nucleotides are TGCAGTGCTAGTCCCAACGGGGAAGGTTGGGGTGAGCAGTTCTTC. Amino acids: CSASPNGEGWGEQFF.